This TCR beta chain comes out of a study of CD8+ T cells in alopecia areata. cDNA serving as the sequencing template came from extracted, reverse transcribed RNA. Measured with immunoSEQ multiplex PCR; TCRdb has only the in-frame clones, and not every one. The sample carries under 250,000 clones, roughly three fifths recorded once. Study-wide findings and caveats: There were also resident alphabeta T cells of normal skin sequenced in scalp samples. Mice showed clearer TCR sharing than patients did, a gap that was possibly HLA-related.

As regards this clone: Antigen: not known.

Unmatched junction bases numbered 6, after V lost 1 base and J lost 2 bases. Germline CDR1 MGHRA, CDR2 YSYEKL. The CDR3 runs to 16 residues. This chain joins TRBV4-1 and TRBJ2-3, with TRBD2 identical over 7 bases. This TCR was recovered from a human donor in good health. The sample consisted of CD8+ T cells sorted from blood. The CDR3 DNA sequence: TGCGCCAGCAGCCAAGTAGCGAGCGGGGCCACAGATACGCAGTATTTT. Amino acid sequence: CASSQVASGATDTQYF.